Shown below are 29 T cell receptor beta chains from a single sample sequenced in a study of cytomegalovirus exposure and HLA in healthy donors. The repertoire was sequenced with immunoSEQ multiplex PCR; TCRdb's copy has only in-frame clones and lacks some. This table holds about 54,000 clones, about 92% found once. The sample was PBMCs. These receptors were collected from a woman aged 18 to 35 in good health and CMV-seropositive.

The chain employs TRBV7-2 and TRBJ2-2; a possible D gene is TRBD1 (7 bases). Deletions cut 4 bases from V and 0 bases from J, with 12 bases between. In germline, CDR1 is SGHTA, CDR2 FQGNSA. There are 16 residues in the CDR3. Here the CDR3 reads CASSSQGGPNTGELFF. The DNA of the CDR3 is TGTGCCAGCAGCTCCCAGGGGGGCCCGAACACCGGGGAGCTGTTTTTT.

This clone has just one count. The CDR3 here is CASTPGQVGKLFF. CDR3 nucleotides: TGTGCCAGCACTCCGGGACAGGTCGGAAAACTGTTTTTT. The chain is built from TRBV2 and TRBJ1-4; 8 bases agree with TRBD1. The germline gives CDR1 SNHLY, CDR2 FYNNEI. The CDR3 contains 13 residues. With 7 bases clipped from V and 10 bases from J, the junction kept 8 bases outside the gene matches.

The chain carries TRBV7-2 and TRBJ2-5; 12 nucleotides agree with TRBD2. The CDR3 totals 16 residues. The ends lost 6 bases at V and 6 bases at J; junction bases unmatched: 11. CDR1 SGHTA and CDR2 FQGNSA come from the germline V gene. The CDR3 spells CASSLLAGGRGQTQYF. The CDR3 DNA reads as TGTGCCAGCAGTTTGCTAGCGGGGGGGAGGGGACAGACCCAGTACTTC.

J is TRBJ2-1 and V is TRBV15, with 7 positions matching TRBD1. V dropped 1 base and J dropped 10; count of bases not matched to a gene: 16. The CDR3 extends over 17 amino acids. Per germline, CDR1 LNHNV and CDR2 YYDKDF (reference sequence). CDR3 bases: TGTGCCACCAGCAGAGGTACGGGCCGGACCACAGGGGTAGAGCAGTTCTTC. It is translated as CATSRGTGRTTGVEQFF.

The rearrangement links TRBV28 to TRBJ1-4, with D tentatively TRBD1 (6 bases). Germline assignment: CDR1 MDHEN and CDR2 SYDVKM. CDR3 length: 17 amino acids. Trimming cost V 4 bases and J 0 bases, with 15 bases left between them. The CDR3 here is CASSSLGQTTTNEKLFF. CDR3 coding DNA: TGTGCCAGCAGTTCCCTTGGACAGACTACAACTAATGAAAAACTGTTTTTT.

The chain joins TRBV20-1 to TRBJ1-1; no definite D call. This CDR3 region has 11 residues. V gave up 7 bases and J gave up 1 base, with 7 bases separating them. Germline assignment: CDR1 DFQATT and CDR2 SNEGSKA (reference sequence). The CDR3 DNA reads TGCAGTGTTTCAGGGAACACTGAAGCTTTCTTT. It codes for CSVSGNTEAFF.

The chain is built from TRBV11-3 and TRBJ1-1; no firm D call. Germline assignment: CDR1 SGHNT and CDR2 YENEEA. V was clipped by 1 base and J by 1 base, with 4 bases between them. There are 13 residues in the CDR3. The CDR3 region is CASSLGENTEAFF. CDR3 coding DNA: TGTGCCAGCAGCTTAGGAGAGAACACTGAAGCTTTCTTT.

This chain joins TRBV6-5 and TRBJ1-1; 9 bases map to TRBD1. CDR1 is MNHEY, CDR2 SVGAGI, per germline. Unmatched junction bases numbered 10, after V lost 6 bases and J lost 5 bases. The CDR3 spans 15 residues. The CDR3 nucleotides read TGTGCCAGCAGCGATTACAGGGGGCTGGAGACTGAAGCTTTCTTT. Encoded protein: CASSDYRGLETEAFF.

The chain joins TRBV7-9 to TRBJ1-1; 7 nucleotides line up with TRBD1. V trimming: 6 bases; J trimming: 11 bases; junction bases outside the gene matches: 9. This CDR3 is built from 12 residues. Per germline, CDR1 SEHNR and CDR2 FQNEAQ (reference sequence). CDR3 residues: CASRHPGGDAFF. For the CDR3, the DNA is TGTGCCAGCAGGCATCCAGGGGGTGACGCTTTCTTT.

The rearrangement joins TRBV4-2 to TRBJ2-1; 12 bases agree with TRBD2. This CDR3 has 15 amino acids. The V segment lost 4 bases and the J segment 6 bases; nucleotides outside the gene matches: 4. Germline CDR1 reads LGHNA; CDR2 reads YNFKEQ. The CDR3 spells CASSPASGGGNEQFF. DNA of the CDR3: TGTGCCAGCAGCCCAGCTAGCGGGGGGGGCAATGAGCAGTTCTTC.

The J gene is TRBJ1-4, the V gene TRBV4-2; D gene uncertain. CDR1 and CDR2 (germline): LGHNA, YNFKEQ. V was trimmed by 0 bases and J by 8 bases, leaving 13 bases between them. CDR3 length: 15 amino acids. DNA of the CDR3: TGTGCCAGCAGCCAAGAGACGGGGTTCGGAGAAAAACTGTTTTTT. Encoded protein: CASSQETGFGEKLFF.

The chain uses TRBV19 and TRBJ2-7; 10 bases are a match to TRBD1. The CDR3 is made up of 14 amino acids. Germline V gene data show CDR1 as LNHDA and CDR2 as SQIVND (reference sequence). Losses at the gene ends were 6 bases for V and 5 bases for J; bases not matched to a gene: 7. Here the CDR3 reads CASSRTGGFDEQYF. CDR3 DNA: TGTGCCAGTAGCCGGACAGGGGGGTTCGACGAGCAGTACTTC.

V gene TRBV18 combines with J gene TRBJ2-5; 8 bases agree with TRBD2. Trimming removed 0 bases from V and 5 bases from J; junction bases left unmatched: 5. The CDR3 is 15 residues long. CDR1 is KGHSH, CDR2 LQKENI, per germline. The chain's CDR3 is CASSPPTSAGETQYF. As DNA, the CDR3 is TGTGCCAGCTCACCACCGACTAGCGCCGGGGAGACCCAGTACTTC.

This rearrangement joins TRBV2 to TRBJ1-4; D gene uncertain. V dropped 0 bases and J dropped 1 base, with 15 bases sitting between them. The germline CDR1 and CDR2 sequences are SNHLY and FYNNEI. This CDR3 is 18 amino acids long. In DNA form, the CDR3 reads TGTGCCAGCAGTGAAGCGCGAGGGTTCCACCTAACTAATGAAAAACTGTTTTTT. Translated, it gives CASSEARGFHLTNEKLFF.

The chain carries TRBV28 and TRBJ1-5; no firm D call. Germline-derived CDR1 and CDR2 are MDHEN and SYDVKM. The germline V and J ends were trimmed by 3 bases and 7 bases, with 16 bases remaining between them. The CDR3 runs 15 residues. CDR3 amino acids: CASSLRVWANQPQHF. Here the CDR3 DNA reads TGTGCCAGCAGTTTGCGGGTATGGGCCAACCAGCCCCAGCATTTT.

The gene calls are TRBV5-1 and TRBJ2-3, with 9 bases identical to TRBD2. The CDR3 consists of 15 residues. CDR1 SGHRS and CDR2 YFSETQ come from the germline V gene. The V gene end was trimmed by 2 bases and the J gene end by 0 bases; junction bases not matched to a gene: 1. The CDR3 nucleotides read TGCGCCAGCAGCTTCCTAGCGGGGAGCACAGATACGCAGTATTTT. Its protein product is CASSFLAGSTDTQYF.

This clone was picked up a small number of times. The rearrangement links TRBV14 to TRBJ1-1; D is unresolved. Germline lookup yields CDR1 SGHDN and CDR2 FVKESK. CDR3 length equals 13 residues. Trimming took off 0 bases at V and 4 bases at J, with 6 bases between the two ends. As DNA, the CDR3 is TGTGCCAGCAGCCAAGATCTTGTCACTGAAGCTTTCTTT. Translation gives CASSQDLVTEAFF.

The rearrangement joins TRBV5-1 to TRBJ2-7; the match to TRBD1 covers 9 bases. The CDR3 extends over 15 amino acids. The V gene's germline CDR1 is SGHRS and CDR2 YFSETQ. Trimming at V came to 4 bases and at J to 3 bases, leaving 8 bases not matched to a gene. The CDR3, as DNA: TGCGCCAGCAGCCCACCGGGACAGGGAAACTACGAGCAGTACTTC. Its protein product is CASSPPGQGNYEQYF.

The CDR3 here is CASSHRGYSGANVLTF. The CDR3, as DNA: TGCGCCAGCAGCCATAGGGGCTACAGTGGGGCCAACGTCCTGACTTTC. The rearrangement joins TRBV4-1 to TRBJ2-6; weak D call: TRBD1 (5 bases). The germline gives CDR1 MGHRA, CDR2 YSYEKL. V was shortened by 3 bases and J by 3 bases, with 12 bases between the two germline ends. There are 16 residues in the CDR3.

The gene calls are TRBV29-1 and TRBJ1-2; TRBD1 might be the D (6 bases). The ends were cut back, 3 bases at V and 8 bases at J, with 16 bases in the middle. The germline CDR1 and CDR2 sequences are SQVTM and ANQGSEA. The CDR3 length is 13 residues. This chain's CDR3 is CSVDSGRDMGYTF. CDR3 DNA sequence: TGCAGCGTTGATTCGGGCAGGGACATGGGCTACACCTTC.

The chain joins TRBV7-2 to TRBJ1-5, with D possibly being TRBD1 (5 bases). This CDR3 has 14 residues. V dropped 3 bases and J dropped 7 bases, with 13 bases sitting between them. CDR1 SGHTA and CDR2 FQGNSA come from the germline V gene. CDR3 in DNA: TGTGCCAGCAGCTTTGCAGGGCGCCTGCAGCCCCAGCATTTT. Its protein product is CASSFAGRLQPQHF.

The table lists this clone with a count of one. J is TRBJ1-1 and V is TRBV7-9; TRBD1 matches at 7 bases. CDR3 length equals 15 residues. Per the germline V gene, CDR1 is SEHNR and CDR2 is FQNEAQ (reference sequence). The V segment lost 5 bases and the J segment 1 base; nucleotides outside the gene matches: 7. As DNA, the CDR3 is TGTGCCAGCAGCCAGGGACAGCTTAGGAACACTGAAGCTTTCTTT. It codes for CASSQGQLRNTEAFF.

There are a few counts of this clone. The chain is built from TRBV5-1 and TRBJ2-1; TRBD2 agrees at 10 bases. The CDR3 contains 15 residues. With 2 bases clipped from V and 6 bases from J, the junction kept 5 bases outside the gene matches. Germline loops: CDR1 SGHRS, CDR2 YFSETQ. The CDR3 DNA follows: TGCGCCAGCAGCTTAGTGCTAGCGGGGGCCAATGAGCAGTTCTTC. Its translation: CASSLVLAGANEQFF.

The V call is TRBV14, the J call TRBJ2-2; D possibly corresponds to TRBD1 (6 bases). V was trimmed by 5 bases and J by 2 bases, leaving 15 bases between them. The CDR3 sequence is 16 residues long. Germline V CDR1 and CDR2: SGHDN, FVKESK. CDR3 in DNA: TGTGCCAGCAGCGTTCGGGACAAGAGTAACACCGGGGAGCTGTTTTTT. Its protein product is CASSVRDKSNTGELFF.

The chain uses TRBV2 and TRBJ1-1; TRBD1 matches 9 bases. With 6 bases clipped from V and 3 bases from J, the junction kept 2 bases outside the gene matches. In germline, CDR1 is SNHLY, CDR2 FYNNEI. The CDR3 is 13 amino acids. The CDR3: CASRGQGDTEAFF. CDR3 bases: TGTGCCAGCAGGGGACAGGGAGACACTGAAGCTTTCTTT.

This chain links TRBV4-2 with TRBJ1-5, with D possibly being TRBD1 (6 bases). The CDR3 runs 13 residues. Trimming removed 5 bases from V and 4 bases from J, with 9 bases in between. Germline CDR1 is LGHNA and CDR2 is YNFKEQ. The CDR3 region is CASSVDRNQPQHF. The CDR3 nucleotides read TGTGCCAGCAGCGTCGACAGGAATCAGCCCCAGCATTTT.

The chain couples TRBV15 to TRBJ1-2; TRBD1 aligns across 11 bases. The trim removed 5 bases at V and 4 bases at J, leaving 9 bases unmatched. This CDR3 is 16 amino acids long. The germline gives CDR1 LNHNV, CDR2 YYDKDF (reference sequence). CDR3 sequence (DNA): TGTGCCACCAGCCCCCCCCCGGGACAGGGGGTCTATGGCTACACCTTC. This codes for CATSPPPGQGVYGYTF.

This clone was counted a single time. This chain connects TRBV6-4 to TRBJ2-7; a possible D gene is TRBD2 (6 bases). Trimming took 3 bases from V and 2 from J, leaving 14 bases between them. The CDR3 extends over 15 amino acids. Germline assignment: CDR1 MRHNA and CDR2 SNTAGT. The CDR3 reads CASSEWSEGPYEQYF. In DNA form, the CDR3 reads TGTGCCAGCAGTGAATGGTCGGAGGGTCCCTACGAGCAGTACTTC.

The chain combines TRBV7-3 with TRBJ1-1; D is undetermined. The CDR3 spans 13 residues. Deletions cut 0 bases from V and 4 bases from J, with 6 bases between. CDR1 and CDR2 (germline): SGHTA, FQGTGA. The CDR3 coding sequence is TGTGCCAGCAGCTTAACTCGCGGCACTGAAGCTTTCTTT. This sequence encodes CASSLTRGTEAFF.